Below, one TCR beta chain is given with its context. The antigen remains undetermined. A read error may account for a junction end that differs from germline. The sample belongs to a study of blood T cells in healthy people across ages. Overall study results and limits: Long-lived donors had more naive CD4+ cells and higher diversity than aged donors.

This CDR3 is built from 15 residues. PCR was performed a second time for about 6 to 12 cycles using a sample-barcoded 5' primer and a J-beta primer mix. TCRdb ran MiXCR on the 5' RACE reads and lists one entry per CDR3 protein. Of 450,000 to 700,000 distinct CDR3 sequences listed, approximately 30% are singletons. The sequence derives from a woman in her seventies in good health. The sample taken for sequencing was blood. The rearrangement joins TRBV12-3 or TRBV12-4 to TRBJ2-3, with D possibly matching TRBD2 (5 bases). CDR3 nucleotides: TGTGCCAGCAGTCGATTACTAGGAAGAGCAGATGCGCAGTATTTT. Its protein product is CASSRLLGRADAQYF.